The source of this T cell receptor (beta chain) is a study of blood T cell repertoires in COVID-19. Sequenced by immunoSEQ multiplex PCR; TCRdb stores in-frame clones only, minus some. The sample lists around 110,000 clones, roughly nine tenths occurring once. The source is a human donor with active COVID-19. The donor label of this sample is uncertain. Input material: peripheral blood.

The CDR3 DNA reads TGCGCCAGCAGCTCGCCGGACAGGGGGAACACTGAAGCTTTCTTT. It codes for CASSSPDRGNTEAFF. The chain combines TRBV5-1 with TRBJ1-1; 9 bases agree with TRBD1. Germline values: CDR1 SGHRS, CDR2 YFSETQ. There are 15 residues in the CDR3. After removal of 3 bases from V and 1 base from J, the junction contained 4 bases not matched to a gene.